This T cell receptor (beta chain) was captured by sequencing in a study of T cells in Graves' hyperthyroidism and ophthalmopathy. General study points: In validation, the model predicted ophthalmopathy. These predictions came a median about 6.5 months before onset.

TCR beta CDR3 region amplification was performed from RNA transcripts. HTBI primers were employed in a first-round RT-PCR of the TCR CDR3. TCRdb ran MiXCR on the multiplex PCR reads and lists one entry per CDR3 protein. Here the sample spans a few hundred thousand distinct CDR3 sequences, 15% to 20% being singletons. This clonotype has just a few counts. Its antigen is as yet unknown. Orbital computed tomography, thyroid ultrasound, serum thyroxine and TRAb, and clinical symptoms together informed the diagnoses. The CDR3 length is 17 residues. Germline lookup yields CDR1 DFQATT and CDR2 SNEGSKA (reference sequence). The V segment lost 0 bases and the J segment 8 bases; nucleotides outside the gene matches: 13.

This chain links TRBV20-1 with TRBJ2-2, with 9 positions matching TRBD2. The sequence came from a woman in her 30s with Graves' ophthalmopathy. The sample consisted of blood. CDR3 loop: CSARDPTSGAFGGELFF. In DNA form, the CDR3 reads TGCAGTGCTAGAGATCCGACTAGCGGAGCCTTTGGGGGGGAGCTGTTTTTT.